The 29 T cell receptor beta chains below come from one sample, sequenced in a study of Graves' ophthalmopathy and Graves' hyperthyroidism. RNA transcripts were the source from which TCR beta CDR3 regions were amplified. Amplification began with first-round RT-PCR using HTBI primers, then second-round multiplex PCR was performed. TCRdb analysed the multiplex PCR reads with MiXCR anew, one entry per CDR3 protein. Of 620,000 or so distinct CDR3 sequences listed, about a fifth are singletons. The sequenced sample consisted of peripheral blood. These receptors were obtained from a woman younger than 35 with stable Graves' hyperthyroidism. Some clones in this sample may be carry-over from other donors' samples.

This clonotype was seen at least ten times. This could be a read error, since a much larger clone is one nucleotide away. The chain couples TRBV12-3 or TRBV12-4 to TRBJ1-5; D is unresolved. The CDR3 totals 15 residues. The CDR3 sequence: CASSLGQHSHQPQHF. The CDR3 DNA is TGTGCCAGCAGTTTAGGACAACATAGCCATCAGCCCCAGCATTTT.

CDR3 sequence: CSVIRLGNIQYF. CDR3 bases: TGCAGCGTGATCCGACTAGGTAACATTCAGTACTTC. The V gene is TRBV29-1, the J gene TRBJ2-4, with D perhaps matching TRBD2 (6 bases). V dropped 6 bases and J dropped 7 bases, with 13 bases sitting between them. Germline V gene sequence: CDR1 SQVTM, CDR2 ANQGSEA. This CDR3 comprises 12 residues.

The rearrangement joins TRBV29-1 to TRBJ2-7; the match to TRBD2 covers 8 bases. Germline V gene data show CDR1 as SQVTM and CDR2 as ANQGSEA. CDR3 length: 14 residues. V lost 6 bases and J lost 6; bases outside the gene matches: 13. The CDR3, as DNA: TGCAGCGTGACCGGGACTAGGGTAGCCTCCGAGCAGTACTTC. Translated, it gives CSVTGTRVASEQYF.

About this clonotype: Since no conserved phenylalanine or tryptophan closes the CDR3, a read error is the likely cause. The genes are TRBV6-2 or TRBV6-3 and TRBJ1-5; D unclear. Germline CDR1 is MNHEY and CDR2 is SVGEGT. The CDR3 spans 15 residues. Trimming took off 0 bases at V and 7 bases at J, with 13 bases between the two ends. CDR3 DNA: TGTGCCAGCAGTTACTCGATTCTGACGGGGCAGCCCCAGCATTTG. This translates into CASSYSILTGQPQHL.

This clonotype was recorded a few times. The chain joins TRBV27 to TRBJ2-4; D is perhaps TRBD2 (6 bases). CDR3 length: 17 residues. V shed 3 bases and J shed 0 bases, with 15 bases lying between them. CDR1 and CDR2 (germline): MNHEY, SMNVEV (reference sequence). The CDR3 reads CASSFNLRGIAKNIQYF. The DNA of the CDR3 is TGTGCCAGCAGTTTTAATCTCCGGGGGATAGCCAAAAACATTCAGTACTTC.

This clonotype was seen many times. The chain employs TRBV5-1 and TRBJ2-7, with TRBD1 matching 9 bases. V dropped 4 bases and J dropped 2; count of bases not matched to a gene: 7. The CDR3 consists of 15 residues. Per the germline V gene, CDR1 is SGHRS and CDR2 is YFSETQ. The CDR3 DNA sequence: TGCGCCAGCAGCGGAACAGGGGGCGCGACCTACGAGCAGTACTTC. It specifies CASSGTGGATYEQYF.

This clonotype was detected ten times or more. This sequence joins TRBV29-1 and TRBJ1-1; D might be TRBD1 (5 bases). Looked up from germline, CDR1 is SQVTM and CDR2 is ANQGSEA. The CDR3 sequence is 14 residues long. V was clipped by 6 bases and J by 0 bases, with 14 bases between them. DNA for the CDR3: TGCAGCGTGGGATACGGGGGAATGAACACTGAAGCTTTCTTT. Amino acid sequence: CSVGYGGMNTEAFF.

This clonotype came up many times. The rearrangement uses TRBV19 and TRBJ1-1; D is unclear. Deletions cut 6 bases from V and 4 bases from J, with 9 bases between. The CDR3 spans 12 residues. Germline V gene lookup returns CDR1 LNHDA and CDR2 SQIVND (reference sequence). The CDR3 bases are TGTGCCAGTAGATTGGTAGGCACTGAAGCTTTCTTT. Translated: CASRLVGTEAFF.

This clonotype was detected many times. The chain uses TRBV29-1 and TRBJ1-1; D unresolved. Trimming cost V 1 base and J 1 base, with 7 bases left between them. The germline gives CDR1 SQVTM, CDR2 ANQGSEA. CDR3 length: 13 amino acids. The CDR3 nucleotides are TGCAGCGTTGAAGGGGGTACGAACACTGAAGCTTTCTTT. Translated, it gives CSVEGGTNTEAFF.

In its sample, this clonotype was seen a few times. CDR3 coding DNA: TGTGCCAGCAGTTTAGATCATAATTCACCCCTCCACTTT. It yields the protein CASSLDHNSPLHF. V and J are TRBV12-3 or TRBV12-4 and TRBJ1-6, with D uncertain. Trimming removed 1 base from V and 5 bases from J, with 3 bases in between. The CDR3 is made up of 13 amino acids.

The chain uses TRBV5-1 and TRBJ1-3, with 8 bases matching TRBD1. V shed 3 bases and J 0 bases; nucleotides not matched to a gene: 5. This CDR3 is 16 amino acids long. Looked up from germline, CDR1 is SGHRS and CDR2 is YFSETQ. In DNA, the CDR3 is TGCGCCAGCAGCTCAGGGGGCCTCAACTCTGGAAACACCATATATTTT. It specifies CASSSGGLNSGNTIYF.

About this clonotype: Germline is not matched at one junction end, which may reflect a read error. CDR3 DNA: TGTGCCAGCAGCGCCCGACTAGCACGGAGCTCCTACGATCAGTACTTC. This encodes CASSARLARSSYDQYF. J is TRBJ2-7 and V is TRBV7-8; 7 nucleotides align to TRBD2. The CDR3 has 16 residues. Germline loops: CDR1 SGHVS, CDR2 FQNEAQ.

The chain employs TRBV27 and TRBJ1-5; 10 bases agree with TRBD1. Germline V gives CDR1 MNHEY, CDR2 SMNVEV (reference sequence). V shed 3 bases, J shed 6 bases, and the junction held 5 bases outside the gene matches. This CDR3 has 15 residues. The CDR3 loop is CASSLGTGVGQPQHF. As DNA, the CDR3 is TGTGCCAGCAGTTTGGGGACAGGGGTTGGTCAGCCCCAGCATTTT.

The J gene is TRBJ2-5, the V gene TRBV15; D gene uncertain. The CDR3 runs to 15 residues. Germline CDR1 LNHNV, CDR2 YYDKDF (reference sequence). V lost 0 bases, J lost 2 bases, and 10 bases lay in between. The CDR3 here is CATSRDGRLQETQYF. The CDR3 region has the DNA TGTGCCACCAGCAGAGATGGTCGGCTACAAGAGACCCAGTACTTC.

The J gene is TRBJ1-3, the V gene TRBV6-1; possibly TRBD1 for D (5 bases). The length of the CDR3 is 16 residues. The V gene's germline CDR1 is MNHNS and CDR2 SASEGT. Deletions cut 0 bases from V and 0 bases from J, with 9 bases between. The CDR3 nucleotides read TGTGCCAGCAGTGAAGCTGAGGGGTCCTCTGGAAACACCATATATTTT. Translated, it gives CASSEAEGSSGNTIYF.

Many counts were recorded for this clonotype. The chain employs TRBV12-3 or TRBV12-4 and TRBJ1-1; perhaps TRBD1 as D (5 bases). Trimming left V 5 bases short and J 3 bases short, with 19 bases between. The CDR3 spans 16 residues. Written as DNA, the CDR3 is TGTGCCAGCAGTCACGGGTGGGGGTGGTTAGACACTGAAGCTTTCTTT. Translation gives CASSHGWGWLDTEAFF.

This clonotype was seen ten or more times. This chain links TRBV5-1 with TRBJ1-2, with D perhaps matching TRBD1 (5 bases). Trimming cost V 2 bases and J 0 bases, with 14 bases left between them. CDR3 length: 16 residues. Germline-derived CDR1 and CDR2 are SGHRS and YFSETQ. Here the CDR3 reads CASSLSRSTANYGYTF. For the CDR3, the DNA is TGCGCCAGCAGCTTATCTCGATCGACAGCTAACTATGGCTACACCTTC.

This clonotype has a count of ten or more. The chain uses TRBV29-1 and TRBJ1-1, with D uncertain. V was pared by 7 bases and J by 1 base, with 13 bases between. Per germline, CDR1 SQVTM and CDR2 ANQGSEA. This CDR3 has 13 residues. The CDR3 here is CSARETQNTEAFF. The CDR3 DNA is TGCAGCGCCCGTGAAACACAGAACACTGAAGCTTTCTTT. Variable domain in full (rest from reference TRBV29-1 and TRBJ1-1): SAVISQKPSRDICQRGTSLTIQCQVDSQVTMMFWYRQQPGQSLTLIATANQGSEATYESGFVIDKFPISRPNLTFSTLTVSNMSPEDSSIYLCSARETQNTEAFFGQGTRLTVV.

This clonotype was recorded at least ten times. This chain joins TRBV15 and TRBJ1-1; 8 nucleotides line up with TRBD1. The CDR3 sequence is 16 residues long. J lost 6 bases, V lost 0 bases, and 9 bases had no gene match. The V gene's germline CDR1 is LNHNV and CDR2 YYDKDF (reference sequence). The CDR3 sequence is CATSREFGRGLAEAFF. In nucleotides, the CDR3 is TGTGCCACCAGCAGAGAATTTGGCAGGGGGCTCGCTGAAGCTTTCTTT. Using reference TRBV15 and TRBJ1-1 for the parts outside the CDR3, the full variable domain is DAMVIQNPRYQVTQFGKPVTLSCSQTLNHNVMYWYQQKSSQAPKLLFHYYDKDFNNEADTPDNFQSRRPNTSFCFLDIRSPGLGDTAMYLCATSREFGRGLAEAFFGQGTRLTVV.

This clonotype appeared many times. The J gene is TRBJ1-5, the V gene TRBV4-1; 9 nucleotides agree with TRBD1. This CDR3 contains 15 residues. In germline, CDR1 is MGHRA, CDR2 YSYEKL. V shed 2 bases, J shed 7 bases, and the junction held 6 bases outside the gene matches. The CDR3 DNA reads as TGCGCCAGCAGCCAATCCCCGGGACAGGGCCAGCCCCAGCATTTT. This codes for CASSQSPGQGQPQHF.

The chain employs TRBV12-3 or TRBV12-4 and TRBJ2-7, with 9 bases lining up with TRBD2. The CDR3 has 14 residues. V gave up 5 bases and J gave up 5 bases; unmatched junction bases: 7. The CDR3 protein is CASSDYSGSNEQYF. As DNA, the CDR3 is TGTGCCAGCAGTGATTATAGCGGGAGTAACGAGCAGTACTTC.

This clonotype occurred many times. V is TRBV12-3 or TRBV12-4 and J is TRBJ1-1, with D tentatively TRBD1 (6 bases). V shed 5 bases and J shed 0 bases, with 16 bases lying between them. The CDR3 consists of 16 residues. The CDR3 protein is CASSPDSRTVNTEAFF. For the CDR3, the DNA is TGTGCCAGCAGTCCGGACAGCCGGACAGTGAACACTGAAGCTTTCTTT.

This clonotype was found many times. This chain joins TRBV10-2 and TRBJ1-5, with a weak D call TRBD1 (5 bases). The CDR3 runs 14 residues. CDR1 is WSHSY, CDR2 SAAADI, per germline. V was cut by 7 bases and J by 0 bases, with 10 bases left in between. The CDR3 reads CASTGPGSNQPQHF. CDR3 DNA: TGCGCCAGCACAGGGCCAGGTAGCAATCAGCCCCAGCATTTT.

The table lists this clonotype with many counts. The chain links TRBV7-3 to TRBJ1-1; the match to TRBD1 covers 7 bases. CDR1 and CDR2 from the germline V gene are SGHTA and FQGTGA. This CDR3 is built from 21 residues. With 0 bases clipped from V and 4 bases from J, the junction kept 23 bases outside the gene matches. The CDR3 coding sequence is TGTGCCAGCAGCTTAACGTGGGAGGGGGCGCTTCCTACCGCGGGTGGCACTGAAGCTTTCTTT. Translated, it gives CASSLTWEGALPTAGGTEAFF.

The chain recombines TRBV11-2 with TRBJ2-2; TRBD2 matches 10 bases. Germline-derived CDR1 and CDR2 are SGHAT and FQNNGV. The V segment lost 5 bases and the J segment 6 bases; nucleotides outside the gene matches: 9. The CDR3 runs 16 residues. The CDR3 sequence is CASSGPGTSVPGELFF. The CDR3 DNA is TGTGCCAGCAGCGGCCCCGGGACTAGCGTCCCCGGGGAGCTGTTTTTT. Looking up the rest from reference TRBV11-2 and TRBJ2-2 gives the full variable domain: EAGVAQSPRYKIIEKRQSVAFWCNPISGHATLYWYQQILGQGPKLLIQFQNNGVVDDSQLPKDRFSAERLKGVDSTLKIQPAKLEDSAVYLCASSGPGTSVPGELFFGEGSRLTVL.

This clonotype was observed a few times. For the CDR3, the DNA is TGTGCCAGCAGCAAAAGCGGGGTTATGAGGACCGGGGAGCTGTTTTTT. This sequence encodes CASSKSGVMRTGELFF. The chain combines TRBV3-1 with TRBJ2-2; the match to TRBD2 covers 7 bases. The germline gives CDR1 LGHDT, CDR2 YNNKEL (reference sequence). The V gene end was trimmed by 5 bases and the J gene end by 5 bases; junction bases not matched to a gene: 11. This CDR3 is 16 amino acids long.

This clonotype was recorded at least ten times. The chain employs TRBV6-1 and TRBJ1-2; 7 bases line up with TRBD1. V lost 5 bases and J lost 8; bases outside the gene matches: 14. CDR1 and CDR2 (germline): MNHNS, SASEGT. CDR3 length: 15 amino acids. CDR3 loop: CASSRVGTDQGGYTF. The CDR3 nucleotides read TGTGCCAGCAGTAGAGTTGGGACAGATCAAGGGGGCTACACCTTC.

This clonotype occurred many times. In DNA form, the CDR3 reads TGTGCCTGGAGTGTACCGCATCAGGCCTACGAGCAGTACTTC. Translation: CAWSVPHQAYEQYF. The chain combines TRBV30 with TRBJ2-7; D uncertain. This CDR3 comprises 14 residues. Germline V gene lookup returns CDR1 GTSNPN and CDR2 SVGIG (reference sequence). V lost 0 bases to trimming and J lost 2 bases, with 11 bases between them.

In its sample, this clonotype was seen a few times. This CDR3 reads CASSSGLANYGYTF. In DNA form, the CDR3 reads TGTGCCAGCAGCTCCGGACTAGCTAACTATGGCTACACCTTC. This rearrangement joins TRBV7-8 to TRBJ1-2; D is undetermined. The CDR3 loop spans 14 amino acids. V lost 4 bases to trimming and J lost 0 bases, with 9 bases between them. CDR1 and CDR2 (germline): SGHVS, FQNEAQ.